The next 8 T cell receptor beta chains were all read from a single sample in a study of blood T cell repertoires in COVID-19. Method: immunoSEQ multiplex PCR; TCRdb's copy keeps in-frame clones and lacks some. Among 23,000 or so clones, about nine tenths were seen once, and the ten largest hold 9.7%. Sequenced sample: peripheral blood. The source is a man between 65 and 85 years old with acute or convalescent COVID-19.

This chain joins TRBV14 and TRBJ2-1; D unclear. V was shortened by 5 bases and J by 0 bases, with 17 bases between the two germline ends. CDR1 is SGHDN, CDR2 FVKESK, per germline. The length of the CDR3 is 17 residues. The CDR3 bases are TGTGCCAGCAGCGTACGTCACGACTCGACCTCCTACAATGAGCAGTTCTTC. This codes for CASSVRHDSTSYNEQFF.

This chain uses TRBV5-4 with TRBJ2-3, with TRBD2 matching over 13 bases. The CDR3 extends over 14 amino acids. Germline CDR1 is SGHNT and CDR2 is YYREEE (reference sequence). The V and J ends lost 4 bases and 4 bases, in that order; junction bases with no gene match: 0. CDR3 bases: TGTGCCAGCAGCACTAGCGGGAGGGCAGATACGCAGTATTTT. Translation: CASSTSGRADTQYF.

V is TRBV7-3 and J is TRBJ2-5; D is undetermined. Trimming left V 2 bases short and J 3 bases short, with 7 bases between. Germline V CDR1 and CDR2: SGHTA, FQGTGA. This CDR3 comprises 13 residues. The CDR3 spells CASSLFQKETQYF. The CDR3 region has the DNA TGTGCCAGCAGCTTATTCCAGAAAGAGACCCAGTACTTC.

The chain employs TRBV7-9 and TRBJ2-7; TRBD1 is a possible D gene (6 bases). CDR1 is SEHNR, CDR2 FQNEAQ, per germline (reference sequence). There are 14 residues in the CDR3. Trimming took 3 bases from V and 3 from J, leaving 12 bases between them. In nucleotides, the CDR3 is TGTGCCAGCAGCTTTACACAGGGCGACTACGAGCAGTACTTC. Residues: CASSFTQGDYEQYF.

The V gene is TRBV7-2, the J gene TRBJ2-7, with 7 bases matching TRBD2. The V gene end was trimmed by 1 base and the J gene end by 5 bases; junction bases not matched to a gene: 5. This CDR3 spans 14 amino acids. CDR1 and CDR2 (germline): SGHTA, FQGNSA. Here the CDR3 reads CASSLEAGRHEQYF. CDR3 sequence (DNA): TGTGCCAGCAGCTTAGAAGCGGGGCGACACGAGCAGTACTTC.

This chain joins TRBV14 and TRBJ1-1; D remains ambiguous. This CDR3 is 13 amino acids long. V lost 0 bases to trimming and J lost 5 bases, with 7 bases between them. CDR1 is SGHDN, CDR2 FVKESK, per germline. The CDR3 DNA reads TGTGCCAGCAGCCAAGATCGTTTGACTGAAGCTTTCTTT. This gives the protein CASSQDRLTEAFF.

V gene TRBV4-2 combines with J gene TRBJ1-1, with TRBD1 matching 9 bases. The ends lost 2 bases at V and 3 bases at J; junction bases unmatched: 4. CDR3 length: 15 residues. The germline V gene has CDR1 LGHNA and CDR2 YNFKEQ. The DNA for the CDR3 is TGTGCCAGCAGCCAAAGGACAGGGGTTCACACTGAAGCTTTCTTT. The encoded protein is CASSQRTGVHTEAFF.

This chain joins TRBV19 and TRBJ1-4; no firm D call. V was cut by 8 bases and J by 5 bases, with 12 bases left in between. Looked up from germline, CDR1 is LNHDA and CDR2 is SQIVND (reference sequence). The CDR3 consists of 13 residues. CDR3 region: CASWSSGNEKLFF. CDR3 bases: TGTGCCAGTTGGTCGAGCGGGAATGAAAAACTGTTTTTT.